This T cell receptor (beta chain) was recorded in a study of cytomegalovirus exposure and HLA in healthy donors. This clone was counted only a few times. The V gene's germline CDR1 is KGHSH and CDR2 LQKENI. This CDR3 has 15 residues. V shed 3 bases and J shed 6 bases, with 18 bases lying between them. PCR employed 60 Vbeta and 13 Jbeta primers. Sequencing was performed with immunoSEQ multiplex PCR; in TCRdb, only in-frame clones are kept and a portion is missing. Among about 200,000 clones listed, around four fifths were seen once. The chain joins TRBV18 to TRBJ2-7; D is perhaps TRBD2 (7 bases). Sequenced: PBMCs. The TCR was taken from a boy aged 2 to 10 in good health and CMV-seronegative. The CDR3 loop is CASSPGGGLQGEQYF. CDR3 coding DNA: TGTGCCAGCTCACCGGGCGGGGGCCTCCAGGGCGAGCAGTACTTC. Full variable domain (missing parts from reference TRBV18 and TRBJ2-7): NAGVMQNPRHLVRRRGQEARLRCSPMKGHSHVYWYRQLPEEGLKFMVYLQKENIIDESGMPKERFSAEFPKEGPSILRIQQVVRGDSAAYFCASSPGGGLQGEQYFGPGTRLTVT.